These 14 T cell receptor beta chains originate from one sample sequenced in a study of STAT5B mutations in CD4+ large granular lymphocyte leukemia. Sequenced by immunoSEQ multiplex PCR; TCRdb stores in-frame clones only, minus some. The table includes more than 9,500 clones, 70% to 85% detected once. The sample consisted of PBMCs. The origin of the receptors is a man in his fifties or sixties with CD4+ T-cell large granular lymphocyte leukemia.

The gene calls are TRBV25-1 and TRBJ1-1; maybe TRBD1 (5 bases). V was cut by 0 bases and J by 1 base, with 6 bases left in between. The CDR3 covers 14 residues. In germline, CDR1 is MGHDK, CDR2 SYGVNS. DNA for the CDR3: TGTGCCAGCAGTGAATATAGGGGGAACACTGAAGCTTTCTTT. Translation gives CASSEYRGNTEAFF.

This clone was found a few times. The CDR3 DNA sequence: TGTGCCTCAGCGGCTCCCGCGACCTACGAGCAGTACTTC. It yields the protein CASAAPATYEQYF. This chain links TRBV6-5 with TRBJ2-7, with D tentatively TRBD2 (5 bases). The germline V gene encodes CDR1 MNHEY and CDR2 SVGAGI. This CDR3 is 13 amino acids long. V was pared by 11 bases and J by 2 bases, with 16 bases between.

The CDR3 region is CASTKDWAGANVLTF. For the CDR3, the DNA is TGTGCCAGCACGAAAGATTGGGCTGGGGCCAACGTCCTGACTTTC. The chain links TRBV11-2 to TRBJ2-6; D is undetermined. Germline V CDR1 and CDR2: SGHAT, FQNNGV. V gave up 7 bases and J gave up 2 bases, with 12 bases separating them. The CDR3 extends over 15 amino acids.

This chain joins TRBV7-6 and TRBJ2-7, with 15 nucleotides matching TRBD2. V lost 4 bases and J lost 0; bases outside the gene matches: 7. CDR1 and CDR2 (germline): SGHVS, FNYEAQ. The CDR3 spans 18 residues. In DNA, the CDR3 is TGTGCCAGCAGCTCCGGACTAGCGGGAGGGATGAGCTCCTACGAGCAGTACTTC. It yields the protein CASSSGLAGGMSSYEQYF.

J is TRBJ2-5 and V is TRBV7-3; possibly TRBD2 for D (5 bases). This CDR3 region has 15 residues. Germline V lookup: CDR1 SGHTA, CDR2 FQGTGA. Trimming stripped 3 bases from V and 2 bases from J, with 13 bases between. The CDR3 loop is CASSFGLTLQETQYF. In nucleotides, the CDR3 is TGTGCCAGCAGCTTTGGACTTACCTTACAAGAGACCCAGTACTTC. The full variable domain, its missing parts supplied by reference TRBV7-3 and TRBJ2-5, is GAGVSQTPSNKVTEKGKYVELRCDPISGHTALYWYRQSLGQGPEFLIYFQGTGAADDSGLPNDRFFAVRPEGSVSTLKIQRTERGDSAVYLCASSFGLTLQETQYFGPGTRLLVL.

The CDR3 reads CASSESETGESYEQYF. The DNA of the CDR3 is TGTGCCAGCAGTGAATCGGAAACAGGGGAATCCTACGAGCAGTACTTC. This chain connects TRBV25-1 to TRBJ2-7; 7 bases fit TRBD1. V dropped 1 base and J dropped 1; count of bases not matched to a gene: 7. Germline V gene sequence: CDR1 MGHDK, CDR2 SYGVNS. The length of the CDR3 is 16 residues.

V and J are TRBV15 and TRBJ2-7; 7 bases fit TRBD1. V lost 4 bases, J lost 5 bases, and 8 bases stayed unmatched. Germline CDR1 LNHNV, CDR2 YYDKDF (reference sequence). The CDR3 spans 14 residues. Here the CDR3 reads CATSILTTGNEQYF. CDR3 sequence (DNA): TGTGCCACCAGCATACTAACGACAGGGAACGAGCAGTACTTC.

This chain joins TRBV18 and TRBJ1-5, with D unclear. The CDR3 consists of 18 residues. CDR1 is KGHSH and CDR2 is LQKENI in the germline V gene. Deletions cut 4 bases from V and 6 bases from J, with 25 bases between. CDR3 DNA: TGTGCCAGCTCACAACAACCCGGTCAGGCGGGAGTAGTTCAGCCCCAGCATTTT. Its protein product is CASSQQPGQAGVVQPQHF.

The chain has TRBV6-5 and TRBJ2-7; TRBD2 aligns across 9 bases. This CDR3 has 14 residues. Germline lookup yields CDR1 MNHEY and CDR2 SVGAGI. With V trimmed by 6 bases and J by 2 bases, 5 bases remained unmatched. CDR3 in DNA: TGTGCCAGCAGCCTCAAGCGGGAGGCCTACGAGCAGTACTTC. Encoded protein: CASSLKREAYEQYF.

The chain couples TRBV11-3 to TRBJ2-4, with D perhaps matching TRBD2 (5 bases). V was clipped by 0 bases and J by 0 bases, with 9 bases between them. The CDR3 has 16 amino acids. Germline V gene data show CDR1 as SGHNT and CDR2 as YENEEA. The CDR3 sequence is CASSLESGLAKNIQYF. The CDR3 region has the DNA TGTGCCAGCAGCTTAGAATCAGGACTAGCCAAAAACATTCAGTACTTC.

This clone has a single count. The gene calls are TRBV11-2 and TRBJ2-2, with no clear D. This CDR3 has 14 amino acids. V was trimmed by 2 bases and J by 4 bases, leaving 8 bases between them. Germline-derived CDR1 and CDR2 are SGHAT and FQNNGV. In DNA, the CDR3 is TGTGCCAGCAGCTTAAGTCGACGCACCGGGGAGCTGTTTTTT. Translated, it gives CASSLSRRTGELFF.

The chain is built from TRBV7-2 and TRBJ2-7; 9 bases match TRBD2. The CDR3 is 15 residues long. CDR1 is SGHTA, CDR2 FQGNSA, per germline. V shed 5 bases and J 0 bases; nucleotides not matched to a gene: 5. The CDR3, as DNA: TGTGCCAGCAGCCATAGCGGGAGTGGCTCCTACGAGCAGTACTTC. Its translation is CASSHSGSGSYEQYF.

This clone was seen once. For the CDR3, the DNA is TGTGCCAGCAGCCAGGGACTAGCGGCCTACAATGAGCAGTTCTTC. This gives the protein CASSQGLAAYNEQFF. The rearrangement links TRBV14 to TRBJ2-1, with 11 bases identical to TRBD2. The CDR3 has 15 amino acids. Per the germline V gene, CDR1 is SGHDN and CDR2 is FVKESK. V was pared by 3 bases and J by 2 bases, with 0 bases of the junction left unmatched.

The chain has TRBV27 and TRBJ2-6, with TRBD1 as a possible D gene (5 bases). In germline, CDR1 is MNHEY, CDR2 SMNVEV (reference sequence). The CDR3 is made up of 16 amino acids. Trimming took off 6 bases at V and 3 bases at J, with 15 bases between the two ends. For the CDR3, the DNA is TGTGCCAGCAGAATCCAGGGAAGAATTGGGGCCAACGTCCTGACTTTC. Amino acid sequence: CASRIQGRIGANVLTF.